This T cell receptor (beta chain) is drawn from a study of blood T cell repertoires in COVID-19. Background on the study: Material from acute and convalescent COVID-19 was sourced from the United States, Italy and Spain. The analysed material was cDNA or gDNA that came from T cells, B-cell-depleted T cells, or PBMCs.

V shed 4 bases and J 5 bases; nucleotides not matched to a gene: 3. The CDR3 covers 13 residues. Germline CDR1 and CDR2: KGHSH and LQKENI. Authors' methods: By means of reference gene primer amplification, nucleated cell counts were estimated. Libraries were prepared by immunoSEQ multiplex PCR; TCRdb keeps only in-frame clonotypes and omits some of them. That table supplies the V and J calls and clone size; D and trimming were determined from the DNA. The sample has about 72,000 clones, around four fifths seen once. The chain carries TRBV18 and TRBJ2-5, with 8 bases that match TRBD2. The source material was peripheral blood. The sequence came from a woman of 80 years or more with acute or convalescent COVID-19. CDR3 loop: CASSRKRGETQYF. DNA of the CDR3: TGTGCCAGCTCACGAAAGCGGGGGGAGACCCAGTACTTC.